The T cell receptor (beta chain) described here comes from a study of blood T cell repertoires in COVID-19. Study context: PBMCs, B-cell-depleted T cells, or T cells were the source of the cDNA or gDNA that made up the material.

The table came from immunoSEQ multiplex PCR; TCRdb's copy has only in-frame clones and leaves some out. The sample records around 42,000 clones, 70% to 85% being singletons. This clone was seen a handful of times. V was cut by 1 base and J by 2 bases, with 5 bases left in between. The CDR3 spans 13 residues. The V and J genes are TRBV12-3 or TRBV12-4 and TRBJ1-1; D gene ambiguous. The receptor was derived from a human donor in a cohort sampled during active COVID-19. The sequencing sample was made of peripheral blood. The CDR3 is CASSLGANTEAFF. The CDR3 DNA reads TGTGCCAGCAGTTTAGGGGCCAACACTGAAGCTTTCTTT.